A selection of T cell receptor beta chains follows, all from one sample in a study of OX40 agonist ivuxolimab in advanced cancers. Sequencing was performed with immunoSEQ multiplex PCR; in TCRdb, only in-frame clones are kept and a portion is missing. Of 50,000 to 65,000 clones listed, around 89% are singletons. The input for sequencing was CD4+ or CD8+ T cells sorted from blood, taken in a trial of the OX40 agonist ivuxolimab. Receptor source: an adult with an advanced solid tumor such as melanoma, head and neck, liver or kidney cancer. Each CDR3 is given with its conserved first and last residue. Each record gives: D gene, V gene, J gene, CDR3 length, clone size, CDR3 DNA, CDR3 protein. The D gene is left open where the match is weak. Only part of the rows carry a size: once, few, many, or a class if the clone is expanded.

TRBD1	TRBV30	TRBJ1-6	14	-	TGTGCCTGGAGTAGGGGGCAGGATAATTCACCCCTCCACTTT	CAWSRGQDNSPLHF
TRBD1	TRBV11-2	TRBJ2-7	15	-	TGTGCCAGCACCATTACCGGACAGGGGCTCCACGAGCAGTACTTC	CASTITGQGLHEQYF
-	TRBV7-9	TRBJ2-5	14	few	TGTGCCAGCAGCTTGGGGAGTCTCGGGGAGACCCAGTACTTC	CASSLGSLGETQYF
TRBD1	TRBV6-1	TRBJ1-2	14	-	TGTGCCAGCAGTGGAGGACAGGGTCTCGGTGGCTACACCTTC	CASSGGQGLGGYTF
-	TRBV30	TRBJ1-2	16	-	TGTGCCTGGAGTGTATCGGGACGGGGGATCGGCTATGGCTACACCTTC	CAWSVSGRGIGYGYTF
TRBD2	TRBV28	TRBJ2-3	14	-	TGTGCCAGCATTCTAGCGGGAGATGGAGATACGCAGTATTTT	CASILAGDGDTQYF
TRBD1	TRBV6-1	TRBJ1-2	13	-	TGTGCCAGCAGCGCCGGACAGGGTGGTGGCTACACCTTC	CASSAGQGGGYTF
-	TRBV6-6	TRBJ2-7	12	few	TGTGCCAGCACTCTGGAGGGCTACGAGCAGTACTTC	CASTLEGYEQYF
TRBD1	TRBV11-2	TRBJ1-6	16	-	TGTGCCAGCAGTCCCGACAGGGGGATTTATAATTCACCCCTCCACTTT	CASSPDRGIYNSPLHF
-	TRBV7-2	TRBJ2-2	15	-	TGTGCCAGCAGCCTAGGGTCGACAATCACCGGGGAGCTGTTTTTT	CASSLGSTITGELFF
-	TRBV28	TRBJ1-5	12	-	TGTGCCAGCAGAGTACCTTATCAGCCCCAGCATTTT	CASRVPYQPQHF
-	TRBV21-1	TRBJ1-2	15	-	TGTGCCAGCAGCGCCGAGGAAAAGGGCGACTATGGCTACACCTTC	CASSAEEKGDYGYTF
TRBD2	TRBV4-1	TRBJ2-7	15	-	TGCGCCAGCAGCCAAGGGAGGACTAGGAACTACGAGCAGTACTTC	CASSQGRTRNYEQYF
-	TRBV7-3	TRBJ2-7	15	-	TGTGCCAGCAGCCCCCACGGCCGCAGCTCCTACGAGCAGTACTTC	CASSPHGRSSYEQYF
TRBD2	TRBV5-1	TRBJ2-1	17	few	TGCGCCAGCAGCTTGGGTCTAGCGGGGACTTTAACCAATGAGCAGTTCTTC	CASSLGLAGTLTNEQFF
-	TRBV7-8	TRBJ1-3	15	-	TGTGCCAGCAGCTTAGTAGGAGGGGCTGGAAACACCATATATTTT	CASSLVGGAGNTIYF
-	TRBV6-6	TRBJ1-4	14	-	TGTGCCAGCACACGGGGAGCAACTAATGAAAAACTGTTTTTT	CASTRGATNEKLFF
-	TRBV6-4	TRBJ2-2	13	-	TGTGCCAGCAGCAGGGACCACACCGGGGAGCTGTTTTTT	CASSRDHTGELFF
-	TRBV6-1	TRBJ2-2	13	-	TGTGCCAGCAGTGAAGCACAACTCCGGGAGCTGTTTTTT	CASSEAQLRELFF
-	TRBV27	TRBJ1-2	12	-	TGTGCCAGCAGTCCTCTTGGGTATGGCTACACCTTC	CASSPLGYGYTF
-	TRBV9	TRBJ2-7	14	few	TGTGCCAGCAGCGTGGCTAGCGCCACCTACGAGCAGTACTTC	CASSVASATYEQYF
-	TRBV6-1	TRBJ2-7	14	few	TGTGCCAGCAGTGAAGCGGATATGACCTACGAGCAGTACTTC	CASSEADMTYEQYF
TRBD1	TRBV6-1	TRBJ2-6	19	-	TGTGCCAGCAGTGGCCACCGACAGGGCTCCCTCTCTGGGGCCAACGTCCTGACTTTC	CASSGHRQGSLSGANVLTF
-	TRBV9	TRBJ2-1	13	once	TGTGCCAGCAGCGTATCCCCTTACAATGAGCAGTTCTTC	CASSVSPYNEQFF
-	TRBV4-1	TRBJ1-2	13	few	TGCGCCAGCAGCCAAGGGGATTTAGGAGGCTACACCTTC	CASSQGDLGGYTF
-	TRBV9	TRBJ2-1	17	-	TGTGCCAGCAGCGGTGGCCTTGGAAGGGGGGAGTACAATGAGCAGTTCTTC	CASSGGLGRGEYNEQFF
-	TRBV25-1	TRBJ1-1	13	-	TGTGCCAGCAGTCCTCCAATGAACACTGAAGCTTTCTTT	CASSPPMNTEAFF
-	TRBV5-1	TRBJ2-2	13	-	TGCGCCAGCAGCTTGGGTGTCACCGGGGAGCTGTTTTTT	CASSLGVTGELFF
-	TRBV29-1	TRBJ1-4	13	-	TGCAGCGGGACGGGAGGATTTGGCGAAAAACTGTTTTTT	CSGTGGFGEKLFF
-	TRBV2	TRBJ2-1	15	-	TGTGCCAGCTTAGGACTCCACGGCAGGTACAATGAGCAGTTCTTC	CASLGLHGRYNEQFF
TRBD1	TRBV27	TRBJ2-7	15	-	TGTGCCAGCAGTTCCAACCCGGGACAGAACTACGAGCAGTACTTC	CASSSNPGQNYEQYF
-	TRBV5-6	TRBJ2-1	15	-	TGTGCCAGCAGCCCTCGGGTTAGCCGGGGCAATGAGCAGTTCTTC	CASSPRVSRGNEQFF
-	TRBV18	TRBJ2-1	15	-	TGTGCCAGCTCACCACTGCTGCAGGAGTACAATGAGCAGTTCTTC	CASSPLLQEYNEQFF
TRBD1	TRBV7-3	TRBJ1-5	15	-	TGTGCCAGCAGCCCCGGGACAGCCAGCAATCAGCCCCAGCATTTT	CASSPGTASNQPQHF
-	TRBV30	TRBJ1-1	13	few	TGTGCCTGGAGGTCGGAGTCGAACACTGAAGCTTTCTTT	CAWRSESNTEAFF
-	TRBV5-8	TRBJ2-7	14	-	TGTGCCAGCAGCCCGGGGGTAGGGGGGGACGAGCAGTACTTC	CASSPGVGGDEQYF
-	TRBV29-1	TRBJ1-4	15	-	TGCAGCGTCCGGGGGACACAAAGTGATAATGAAAAACTGTTTTTT	CSVRGTQSDNEKLFF
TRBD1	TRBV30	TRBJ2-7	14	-	TGTGCCTGGATCCCTCCGGGACAGATTTACGAGCAGTACTTC	CAWIPPGQIYEQYF
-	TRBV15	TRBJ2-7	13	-	TGTGCCACCAGCAGAGATGCGGTTGGCGAGCAGTACTTC	CATSRDAVGEQYF
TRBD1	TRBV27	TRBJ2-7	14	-	TGTGCCAGCAGTTTAGGAACAGGGGGCGGCGAGCAGTACTTC	CASSLGTGGGEQYF
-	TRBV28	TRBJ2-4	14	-	TGTGCCAGCGGATCCCCGGAGGGCTCGGACATTCAGTACTTC	CASGSPEGSDIQYF
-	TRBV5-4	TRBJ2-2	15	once	TGTGCCAGCAGCTTTGGGGGGTCTTACACCGGGGAGCTGTTTTTT	CASSFGGSYTGELFF
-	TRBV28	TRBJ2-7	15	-	TGTGCCAGCAGTTTCGGTAGTCAGGGGAGCTACGAGCAGTACTTC	CASSFGSQGSYEQYF
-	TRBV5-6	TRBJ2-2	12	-	TGTGCCAGCAGCTCATATACCGGGGAGCTGTTTTTT	CASSSYTGELFF
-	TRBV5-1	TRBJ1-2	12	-	TGCGCCAGCAGTTTAGACTTTTATGGCTACACCTTC	CASSLDFYGYTF
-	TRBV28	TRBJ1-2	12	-	TGTGCCAGCAGTAAGACAGTTCTTGGCTACACCTTC	CASSKTVLGYTF
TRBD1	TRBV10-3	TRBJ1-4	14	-	TGTGCCATCAGTGAAAAGGGGGCTGGTGAAAAACTGTTTTTT	CAISEKGAGEKLFF
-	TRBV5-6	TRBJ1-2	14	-	TGTGCCAGCAGCTTGGAGTCCTACGTCCCTGGCTACACCTTC	CASSLESYVPGYTF
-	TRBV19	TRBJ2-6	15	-	TGTGCCAGTAGTGGGGCCATCTCTGGGGCCAACGTCCTGACTTTC	CASSGAISGANVLTF
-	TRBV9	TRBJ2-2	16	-	TGTGCCAGCAGCGTAGAATGGGGCTCAGGGGCCGGGGAGCTGTTTTTT	CASSVEWGSGAGELFF